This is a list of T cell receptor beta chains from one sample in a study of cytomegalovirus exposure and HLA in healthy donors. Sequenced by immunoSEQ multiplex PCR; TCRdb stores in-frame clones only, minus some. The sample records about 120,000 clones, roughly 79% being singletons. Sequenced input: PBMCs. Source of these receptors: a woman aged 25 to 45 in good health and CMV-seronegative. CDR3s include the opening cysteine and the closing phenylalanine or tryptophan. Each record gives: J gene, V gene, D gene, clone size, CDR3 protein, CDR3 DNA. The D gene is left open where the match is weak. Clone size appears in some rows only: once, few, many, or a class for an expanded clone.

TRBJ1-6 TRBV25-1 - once CASSEARFLSPLHF TGTGCCAGCAGTGAAGCCAGGTTCTTGTCACCCCTCCACTTT
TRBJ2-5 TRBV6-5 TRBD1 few CASSYVGQGPETQYF TGTGCCAGCAGTTACGTAGGACAGGGTCCAGAGACCCAGTACTTC
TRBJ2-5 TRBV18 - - CASSREAETQYF TGTGCCAGCTCACGGGAGGCGGAGACCCAGTACTTC
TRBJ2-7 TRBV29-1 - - CSAGGGVGDEQYF TGCAGCGCCGGAGGGGGCGTGGGGGACGAGCAGTACTTC
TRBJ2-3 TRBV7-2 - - CASSLLSGRPDTQYF TGTGCCAGCAGCTTATTAAGTGGGCGCCCAGATACGCAGTATTTT
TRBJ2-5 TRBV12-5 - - CAFPGETQYF TGTGCCTTTCCAGGGGAGACCCAGTACTTC
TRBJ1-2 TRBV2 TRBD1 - CASDPQGAENYGYTF TGTGCCAGCGACCCACAGGGGGCGGAGAACTATGGCTACACCTTC
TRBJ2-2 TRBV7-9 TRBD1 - CASSGPPTGRNTGELFF TGTGCCAGCAGCGGACCCCCGACAGGGCGAAACACCGGGGAGCTGTTTTTT
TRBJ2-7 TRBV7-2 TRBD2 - CASSLVAGIYEQYF TGTGCCAGCAGCTTAGTAGCGGGTATTTACGAGCAGTACTTC
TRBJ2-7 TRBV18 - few CASSPPRLTEGYEQYF TGTGCCAGCTCACCACCTCGACTGACGGAGGGGTACGAGCAGTACTTC
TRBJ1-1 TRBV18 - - CASSPRQRAEAFF TGTGCCAGCTCACCACGACAGCGAGCTGAAGCTTTCTTT
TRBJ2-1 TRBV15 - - CATSRDLAFEQFF TGTGCCACCAGCAGAGATCTAGCATTTGAGCAGTTCTTC
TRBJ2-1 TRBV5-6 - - CASSQSYNEQFF TGTGCCAGCAGTCAATCCTACAATGAGCAGTTCTTC
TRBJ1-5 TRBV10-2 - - CASSEFGVEGQPQHF TGCGCCAGCAGTGAATTCGGGGTTGAGGGTCAGCCCCAGCATTTT
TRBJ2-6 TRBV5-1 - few CASRGAGANVLTF TGCGCCAGCAGAGGGGCTGGGGCCAACGTCCTGACTTTC
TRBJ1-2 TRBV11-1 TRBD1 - CASSLRTGNYGYTF TGTGCCAGCAGCCTCCGGACAGGGAACTATGGCTACACCTTC
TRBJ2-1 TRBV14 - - CASSQVTYNEQFF TGTGCCAGCAGCCAAGTAACATACAATGAGCAGTTCTTC
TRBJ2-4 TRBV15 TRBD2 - CATSSGRALAKNIQYF TGTGCCACCAGCAGTGGGAGGGCCCTAGCCAAAAACATTCAGTACTTC
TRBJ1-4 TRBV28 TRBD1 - CASSSLPGQGTPTTNEKLFF TGTGCCAGCAGTTCACTCCCGGGACAGGGGACTCCTACAACTAATGAAAAACTGTTTTTT
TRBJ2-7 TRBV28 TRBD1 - CASSFPGQGGYEQYF TGTGCCAGCAGTTTTCCGGGACAGGGGGGGTACGAGCAGTACTTC
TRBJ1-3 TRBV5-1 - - CASSPGTPGNTIYF TGCGCCAGCAGCCCCGGGACACCTGGAAACACCATATATTTT
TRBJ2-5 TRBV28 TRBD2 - CASSLPLGLAGETQYF TGTGCCAGCAGTTTACCGCTGGGACTAGCGGGAGAGACCCAGTACTTC
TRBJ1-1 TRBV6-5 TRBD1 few CASSPPGQTPEAFF TGTGCCAGCAGTCCTCCGGGACAGACACCTGAAGCTTTCTTT
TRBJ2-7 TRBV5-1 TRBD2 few CASSLGSGNYEQYF TGCGCCAGCAGCTTGGGTAGCGGGAACTACGAGCAGTACTTC
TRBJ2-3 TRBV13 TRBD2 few CASSRRREGGTDTQYF TGTGCCAGCAGCCGGAGGCGGGAGGGCGGCACAGATACGCAGTATTTT
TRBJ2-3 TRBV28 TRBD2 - CASSFPLQRENTDTQYF TGTGCCAGCAGTTTTCCCCTCCAGCGGGAAAACACAGATACGCAGTATTTT
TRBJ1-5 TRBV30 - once CAWRNGPHQPQHF TGTGCCTGGAGGAATGGGCCCCATCAGCCCCAGCATTTT
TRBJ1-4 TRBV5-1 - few CASSLARAGNEKLFF TGCGCCAGCAGCTTGGCGCGGGCGGGTAATGAAAAACTGTTTTTT
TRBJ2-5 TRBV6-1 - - CASSSGSLGQETQYF TGTGCCAGCAGTTCGGGGTCCCTGGGACAAGAGACCCAGTACTTC
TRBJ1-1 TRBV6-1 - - CASSVSIQNTEAFF TGTGCCAGCAGTGTTTCCATACAGAACACTGAAGCTTTCTTT
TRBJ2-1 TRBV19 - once CASSPTSLQGNEQFF TGTGCCAGTAGCCCGACTAGCCTCCAGGGGAATGAGCAGTTCTTC
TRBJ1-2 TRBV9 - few CASSLQVSGGGYTF TGTGCCAGCAGCCTCCAAGTTTCCGGGGGTGGCTACACCTTC
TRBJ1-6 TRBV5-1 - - CASSPGLDNSPLHF TGCGCCAGCAGCCCGGGACTGGATAATTCACCCCTCCACTTT
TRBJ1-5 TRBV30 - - CAWSDGASGPQHF TGTGCCTGGAGTGACGGAGCGTCTGGGCCCCAGCATTTT
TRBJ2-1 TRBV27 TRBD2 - CASSSSTSSNEQFF TGTGCCAGCAGTTCCTCGACTAGCTCCAATGAGCAGTTCTTC
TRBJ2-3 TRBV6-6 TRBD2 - CASSYVQRESGDTQYF TGTGCCAGCAGTTACGTACAGCGGGAAAGTGGGGATACGCAGTATTTT
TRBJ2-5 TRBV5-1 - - CAGSSNQETQYF TGCGCCGGCAGCTCCAACCAAGAGACCCAGTACTTC
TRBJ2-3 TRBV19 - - CASSRQASTDTQYF TGTGCCAGTAGTAGACAGGCGAGCACAGATACGCAGTATTTT
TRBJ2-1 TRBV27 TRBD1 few CASRSGTGDYNEQFF TGTGCCAGCAGGTCCGGGACAGGGGATTACAATGAGCAGTTCTTC
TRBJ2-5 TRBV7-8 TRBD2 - CASSPPTSGQETQYF TGTGCCAGCAGCCCTCCCACTAGCGGCCAAGAGACCCAGTACTTC
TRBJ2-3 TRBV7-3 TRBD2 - CASSSLAGGDTQYF TGTGCCAGCAGCTCTCTAGCGGGAGGAGATACGCAGTATTTT
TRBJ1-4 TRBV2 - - CASRARGGNEKLFF TGTGCCAGCAGAGCCAGGGGTGGTAATGAAAAACTGTTTTTT
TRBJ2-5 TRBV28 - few CASNYRKETQYF TGTGCCAGCAACTACAGGAAAGAGACCCAGTACTTC
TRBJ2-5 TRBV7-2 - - CASSPQGGFQETQYF TGTGCCAGCAGCCCCCAGGGGGGTTTCCAAGAGACCCAGTACTTC
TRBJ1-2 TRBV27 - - CASSSGGASYTF TGTGCCAGCTCTTCGGGGGGCGCAAGCTACACCTTC
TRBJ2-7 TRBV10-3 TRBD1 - CAISANRGRVDEQYF TGTGCCATCAGTGCAAACAGGGGGCGCGTCGACGAGCAGTACTTC
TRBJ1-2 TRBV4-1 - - CASSQAPFPEDGYTF TGCGCCAGCAGCCAAGCCCCCTTCCCAGAGGATGGCTACACCTTC
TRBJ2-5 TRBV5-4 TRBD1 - CASTLGGAQGAETQYF TGTGCCAGCACCTTGGGGGGGGCACAGGGGGCGGAGACCCAGTACTTC
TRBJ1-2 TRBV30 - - CAWSSGGRGGYTF TGTGCCTGGAGTTCCGGGGGTAGGGGTGGCTACACCTTC
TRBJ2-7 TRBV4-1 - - CASSQLQKQYF TGCGCCAGCAGCCAACTACAGAAGCAGTACTTC
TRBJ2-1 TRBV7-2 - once CASSSQLANEQFF TGTGCCAGCAGCTCCCAACTAGCAAATGAGCAGTTCTTC
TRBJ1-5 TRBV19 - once CASQLPNQPQHF TGTGCCAGTCAACTTCCCAATCAGCCCCAGCATTTT
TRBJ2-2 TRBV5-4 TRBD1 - CASSLDRAGELFF TGTGCCAGCAGCCTAGACAGGGCCGGGGAGCTGTTTTTT
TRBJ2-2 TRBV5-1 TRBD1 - CASSIPRQGTGTGELFF TGCGCCAGCAGTATCCCCCGACAGGGTACGGGCACCGGGGAGCTGTTTTTT
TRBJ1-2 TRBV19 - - CASSIGAENYGYTF TGTGCCAGTAGTATAGGTGCCGAGAACTATGGCTACACCTTC
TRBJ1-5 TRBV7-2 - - CASSLVTGDNQPQHF TGTGCCAGCAGCTTAGTAACCGGGGACAATCAGCCCCAGCATTTT
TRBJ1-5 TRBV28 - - CASRGLNQPQHF TGTGCCAGCAGGGGGCTCAATCAGCCCCAGCATTTT
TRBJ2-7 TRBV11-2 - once CASSHYEQYF TGTGCCAGCAGCCACTACGAGCAGTACTTC
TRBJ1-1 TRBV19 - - CASSIDGGRTEAFF TGTGCCAGTAGTATAGACGGAGGGCGGACTGAAGCTTTCTTT
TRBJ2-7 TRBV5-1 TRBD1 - CASSPGQGAYEQYF TGCGCCAGCAGCCCGGGACAGGGTGCCTACGAGCAGTACTTC